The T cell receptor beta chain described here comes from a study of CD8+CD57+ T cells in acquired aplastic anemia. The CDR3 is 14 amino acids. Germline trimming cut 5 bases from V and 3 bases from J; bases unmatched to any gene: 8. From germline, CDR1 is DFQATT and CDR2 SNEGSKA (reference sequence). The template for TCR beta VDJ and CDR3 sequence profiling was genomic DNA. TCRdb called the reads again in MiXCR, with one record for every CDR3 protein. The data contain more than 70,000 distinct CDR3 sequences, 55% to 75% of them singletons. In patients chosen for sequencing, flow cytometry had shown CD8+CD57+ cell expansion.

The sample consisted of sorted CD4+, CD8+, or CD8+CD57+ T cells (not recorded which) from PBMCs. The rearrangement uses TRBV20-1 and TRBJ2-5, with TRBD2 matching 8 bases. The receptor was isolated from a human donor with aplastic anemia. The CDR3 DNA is TGCAGTGCTGACGCGAGCGGGAGAAAAGAGACCCAGTACTTC. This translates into CSADASGRKETQYF.